This is a list of T cell receptor beta chains from one sample in a study of cytomegalovirus exposure and HLA in healthy donors. Produced via immunoSEQ multiplex PCR; TCRdb's table is partial and in-frame only. Of roughly 230,000 clones in the sample, roughly 87% were seen once. The sample taken for sequencing was PBMCs. Receptor source: a woman aged 25 to 45 in good health and CMV-seronegative. Each CDR3 is given with its conserved first and last residue. The order of the fields is CDR3 length, clone size, D gene, V gene, J gene, CDR3 DNA, CDR3 protein. A D gene is named only where the DNA matches it firmly. Only part of the rows carry a size: once, few, many, or a class if the clone is expanded.

>15|NA|NA|TRBV28|TRBJ2-2
TGTGCCAGCATCCCGGTGGGGGGTGGCACCGGGGAGCTGTTTTTT
CASIPVGGGTGELFF
>15|NA|NA|TRBV5-4|TRBJ2-3
TGTGCCAGCAGCTTCCCAGGTAGCGGCACAGATACGCAGTATTTT
CASSFPGSGTDTQYF
>13|NA|TRBD2|TRBV27|TRBJ2-1
TGTGCCAGCAGGATCGCGGGAGTGAGTGAGCAGTTCTTC
CASRIAGVSEQFF
>13|NA|NA|TRBV27|TRBJ1-1
TGTGCCAGCAGTTTTTTTGGGGACACTGAAGCTTTCTTT
CASSFFGDTEAFF
>10|NA|NA|TRBV6-6|TRBJ1-2
TGTGCCAGCAGTTCAGGCGGCTACACCTTC
CASSSGGYTF
>15|NA|TRBD1|TRBV27|TRBJ2-2
TGTGCCAGCAGTTTCCGGGACAGAAGCACCGGGGAGCTGTTTTTT
CASSFRDRSTGELFF
>16|NA|TRBD1|TRBV15|TRBJ2-3
TGTGCCACCAGCAGAGAAGCCGGGACAGTCACAGATACGCAGTATTTT
CATSREAGTVTDTQYF
>14|NA|TRBD1|TRBV5-6|TRBJ2-7
TGTGCCAGCAGCTTCGGACAGGGAACCTACGAGCAGTACTTC
CASSFGQGTYEQYF
>14|NA|NA|TRBV6-4|TRBJ2-2
TGTGCCAGCAGGCTAGCTGCCAACACCGGGGAGCTGTTTTTT
CASRLAANTGELFF
>13|NA|NA|TRBV27|TRBJ1-1
TGTGCCAGCAGTTCCCGGGGGAACACTGAAGCTTTCTTT
CASSSRGNTEAFF
>16|NA|NA|TRBV19|TRBJ1-2
TGTGCCAGTAGTAACCTTCGACCAGGGCCTAACTATGGCTACACCTTC
CASSNLRPGPNYGYTF
>15|NA|TRBD1|TRBV6-5|TRBJ1-2
TGTGCCAGCAGTTACTCCGACAGGGGAGTTGGGGGCTACACCTTC
CASSYSDRGVGGYTF
>15|NA|NA|TRBV4-3|TRBJ2-3
TGCGCCAGCAGCCCCCTTGGGCGGGGAACAGATACGCAGTATTTT
CASSPLGRGTDTQYF
>16|once|NA|TRBV25-1|TRBJ1-1
TGTGCCAGCAGTGAGAGTGGAAGGCCTACGAACACTGAAGCTTTCTTT
CASSESGRPTNTEAFF
>13|NA|TRBD1|TRBV13|TRBJ2-3
TGTGCCAGCAGCTTAGTCGCCCAGGGGGCTCAGTATTTT
CASSLVAQGAQYF
>13|NA|NA|TRBV28|TRBJ1-5
TGTGCCAGCACCATCCCCGGGGTGGAGCCCCAGCATTTT
CASTIPGVEPQHF
>16|NA|NA|TRBV4-3|TRBJ2-1
TGCGCCAGCAGCCAAGGATGGCAGGGACTTTACAATGAGCAGTTCTTC
CASSQGWQGLYNEQFF
>15|NA|TRBD1|TRBV7-2|TRBJ2-7
TGTGCCAGCAGCTTATACGGGACAGCCAAGTACGAGCAGTACTTC
CASSLYGTAKYEQYF
>16|NA|NA|TRBV2|TRBJ2-4
TGTGCCAGCAGTGAGGACACCCTCCGAAGGTCGAACATTCAGTACTTC
CASSEDTLRRSNIQYF
>14|NA|TRBD1|TRBV27|TRBJ2-7
TGTGCCAGCAGTTTAGGACAGGCGTCCTACGAGCAGTACTTC
CASSLGQASYEQYF
>13|NA|NA|TRBV7-3|TRBJ2-7
TGTGCCAGCAGCTTACTCGGAGGTAACGAGCAGTACTTC
CASSLLGGNEQYF
>16|NA|NA|TRBV7-9|TRBJ2-1
TGTGCCAGCAGCATCGTCTCTCCGGGACTCTACAATGAGCAGTTCTTC
CASSIVSPGLYNEQFF
>13|NA|TRBD1|TRBV28|TRBJ2-1
TGTGCCACCGGACAGGGACCTTACAATGAGCAGTTCTTC
CATGQGPYNEQFF
>13|NA|TRBD1|TRBV5-1|TRBJ2-7
TGCGCCAGCAGCCCGGGACAGAGGGACGAGCAGTACTTC
CASSPGQRDEQYF
>15|NA|NA|TRBV28|TRBJ1-5
TGTGCCAGCAGTTTATGGGATCCGGGCAATCAGCCCCAGCATTTT
CASSLWDPGNQPQHF
>14|NA|NA|TRBV27|TRBJ2-1
TGTGCCAGCAGCTCTTTATACCCCTACAATGAGCAGTTCTTC
CASSSLYPYNEQFF
>14|NA|NA|TRBV2|TRBJ2-3
TGTGCGAGGCGGGTTGGTCCTAGCACAGATACGCAGTATTTT
CARRVGPSTDTQYF
>17|NA|TRBD2|TRBV7-2|TRBJ2-5
TGTGCCAGCAGCCGAGCCTCGCTAGCGGGAGGGCCGGAGACCCAGTACTTC
CASSRASLAGGPETQYF
>12|NA|NA|TRBV29-1|TRBJ1-2
TGCAGCGTTGAAGACACTAACTATGGCTACACCTTC
CSVEDTNYGYTF
>16|NA|NA|TRBV7-9|TRBJ2-1
TGTGCCAGCAGCAAAAGACAGCGTACCTTGGGGGATGAGCAGTTCTTC
CASSKRQRTLGDEQFF
>15|NA|TRBD2|TRBV7-7|TRBJ2-1
TGTGCCAGCAGCTTAGGACTAGCGCCCAACCATGAGCAGTTCTTC
CASSLGLAPNHEQFF
>17|NA|NA|TRBV7-2|TRBJ2-3
TGTGCCAGCAGCTTAGCAGGGCTAGTGACTAGGGCAGATACGCAGTATTTT
CASSLAGLVTRADTQYF
>15|NA|NA|TRBV6-5|TRBJ1-1
TGTGCCAGCAGCCCCTGGGGGGCTATGAACACTGAAGCTTTCTTT
CASSPWGAMNTEAFF
>16|NA|TRBD1|TRBV5-1|TRBJ2-5
TGCGCCAGTGGGACAGGGGGCGGGGTAGCGCAAGAGACCCAGTACTTC
CASGTGGGVAQETQYF
>14|once|NA|TRBV5-4|TRBJ1-1
TGTGCCAGCAGCTTGGAGGGGGGTCGCACTGAAGCTTTCTTT
CASSLEGGRTEAFF
>14|NA|NA|TRBV4-3|TRBJ2-7
TGCGCCAGCAGCCAAGATCGGGGGAGCTACGAGCAGTACTTC
CASSQDRGSYEQYF
>16|NA|TRBD2|TRBV27|TRBJ2-5
TGTGCCAGCAGTTCCCCTGGACTAGCGGGATCAGAGACCCAGTACTTC
CASSSPGLAGSETQYF
>17|NA|TRBD1|TRBV5-1|TRBJ2-2
TGCGCCAGCAGCTTTGGACGAGGACAGGTGTCCACCGGGGAGCTGTTTTTT
CASSFGRGQVSTGELFF
>13|NA|NA|TRBV23-1|TRBJ2-7
TGCGCCAGCAAAGGAGGGGGGGACAGGGAGCAGTACTTC
CASKGGGDREQYF
>15|once|NA|TRBV25-1|TRBJ1-2
TGTGCCAGCAGTGAAACCGGACGGAGACCCTATGGCTACACCTTC
CASSETGRRPYGYTF
>15|NA|NA|TRBV7-2|TRBJ2-5
TGTGCCAGCAGCGGATTCAGTGGGGGGATGGAGACCCAGTACTTC
CASSGFSGGMETQYF
>16|NA|NA|TRBV7-3|TRBJ1-5
TGTGCCAGCAGCTATGGGGACTGTTATAGCAATCAGCCCCAGCATTTT
CASSYGDCYSNQPQHF
>16|NA|TRBD1|TRBV28|TRBJ2-5
TGTGCCAGCTCCTACAACAGGGGGCAAAGGAAAGAGACCCAGTACTTC
CASSYNRGQRKETQYF
>17|NA|TRBD1|TRBV11-1|TRBJ2-3
TGTGCCAGCAGCGCAAGGACAGGTCCAGCCCACACAGATACGCAGTATTTT
CASSARTGPAHTDTQYF
>16|NA|TRBD2|TRBV5-6|TRBJ2-1
TGTGCCAGCAGACTAGCGGGAGGGCTCCTGTACAATGAGCAGTTCTTC
CASRLAGGLLYNEQFF
>14|NA|TRBD1|TRBV28|TRBJ2-7
TGTGCCAGCAGTTTGGGACAGGGCACATACGAGCAGTACTTC
CASSLGQGTYEQYF
>13|NA|NA|TRBV30|TRBJ1-3
TGTGCCTGGAGTGGGGCAGCTGGAAACACCATATATTTT
CAWSGAAGNTIYF
>15|NA|NA|TRBV28|TRBJ1-4
TGTGCCAGCAGTGCCAGACTTGTAATTCGGGAAAAACTGTTTTTT
CASSARLVIREKLFF
>16|NA|NA|TRBV5-4|TRBJ2-1
TGTGCCAGCAGCTTGGAATTGTTTAGGGAAAACAGTGAGCAGTTCTTC
CASSLELFRENSEQFF
>15|NA|TRBD2|TRBV5-4|TRBJ2-5
TGTGCCAGCAGTCCGGTAGCGGGAGCCCAAGAGACCCAGTACTTC
CASSPVAGAQETQYF
>14|NA|TRBD2|TRBV7-2|TRBJ2-7
TGTGCCAGCAGCTCTGTAGCGGGGAGCTACGAGCAGTACTTC
CASSSVAGSYEQYF
>12|NA|TRBD1|TRBV5-5|TRBJ1-2
TGTGCCAGCAGCAGGACAGGTTTCGGCTACACCTTC
CASSRTGFGYTF
>11|NA|NA|TRBV5-1|TRBJ2-7
TGCGCCAGCAGCGGGCGTTACGAGCAGTACTTC
CASSGRYEQYF
>14|NA|NA|TRBV19|TRBJ2-7
TGTGCCAGTAGTCCGCCAGTGGGGAGCTACGAGCAGTACTTC
CASSPPVGSYEQYF
>16|once|TRBD2|TRBV7-8|TRBJ2-1
TGTGCCAGCAGCCCCCTAGCGGGAGCCTCCTACAATGAGCAGTTCTTC
CASSPLAGASYNEQFF